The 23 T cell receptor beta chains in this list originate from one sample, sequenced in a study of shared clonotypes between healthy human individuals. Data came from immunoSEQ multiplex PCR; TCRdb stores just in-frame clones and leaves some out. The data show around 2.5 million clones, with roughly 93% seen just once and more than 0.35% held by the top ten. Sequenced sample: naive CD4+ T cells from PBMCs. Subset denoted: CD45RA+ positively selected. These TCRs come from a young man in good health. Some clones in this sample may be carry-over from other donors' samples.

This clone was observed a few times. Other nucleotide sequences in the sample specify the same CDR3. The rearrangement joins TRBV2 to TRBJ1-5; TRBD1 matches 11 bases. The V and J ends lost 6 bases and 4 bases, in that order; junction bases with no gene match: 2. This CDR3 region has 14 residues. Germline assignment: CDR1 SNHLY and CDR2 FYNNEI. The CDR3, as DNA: TGTGCCAGCAGCGGGACAGGGGGGAATCAGCCCCAGCATTTT. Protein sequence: CASSGTGGNQPQHF. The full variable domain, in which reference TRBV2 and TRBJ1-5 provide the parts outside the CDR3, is EPEVTQTPSHQVTQMGQEVILRCVPISNHLYFYWYRQILGQKVEFLVSFYNNEISEKSEIFDDQFSVERPDGSNFTLKIRSTKLEDSAMYFCASSGTGGNQPQHFGDGTRLSIL.

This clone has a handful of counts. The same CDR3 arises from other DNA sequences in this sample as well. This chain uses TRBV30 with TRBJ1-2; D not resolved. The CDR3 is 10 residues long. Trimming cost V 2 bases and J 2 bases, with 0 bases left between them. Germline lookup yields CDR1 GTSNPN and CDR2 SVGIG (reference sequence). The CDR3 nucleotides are TGTGCCTGGAGTAACTATGGCTACACCTTC. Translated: CAWSNYGYTF.

CDR3 residues: CASSFITSTDTQYF. The CDR3 DNA reads as TGCGCCAGCAGCTTCATTACTAGCACAGATACGCAGTATTTT. This chain uses TRBV5-1 with TRBJ2-3; no firm D call. The V end lost 2 bases, the J end lost 0 bases, and 7 bases lay between the germline ends. Per germline, CDR1 SGHRS and CDR2 YFSETQ. The CDR3 is made up of 14 amino acids.

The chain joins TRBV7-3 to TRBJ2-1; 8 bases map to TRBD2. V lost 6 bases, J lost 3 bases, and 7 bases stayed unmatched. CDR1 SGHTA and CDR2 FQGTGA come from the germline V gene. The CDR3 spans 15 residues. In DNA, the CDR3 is TGTGCCAGCAGTGACGGGAGGGCCGTCTACAATGAGCAGTTCTTC. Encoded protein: CASSDGRAVYNEQFF.

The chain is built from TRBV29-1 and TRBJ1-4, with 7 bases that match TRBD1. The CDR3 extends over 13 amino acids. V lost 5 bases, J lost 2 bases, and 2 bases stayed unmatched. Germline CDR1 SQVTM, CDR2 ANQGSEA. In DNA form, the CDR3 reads TGCAGCGTTCAGGGGGATACTAATGAAAAACTGTTTTTT. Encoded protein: CSVQGDTNEKLFF.

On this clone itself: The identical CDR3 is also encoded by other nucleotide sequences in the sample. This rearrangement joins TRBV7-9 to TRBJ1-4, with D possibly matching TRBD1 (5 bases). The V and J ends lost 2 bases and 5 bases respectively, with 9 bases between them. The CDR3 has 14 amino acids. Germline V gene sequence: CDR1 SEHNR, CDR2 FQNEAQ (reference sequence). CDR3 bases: TGTGCCAGCAGCTTAAGGCAGGGAAATGAAAAACTGTTTTTT. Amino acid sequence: CASSLRQGNEKLFF.

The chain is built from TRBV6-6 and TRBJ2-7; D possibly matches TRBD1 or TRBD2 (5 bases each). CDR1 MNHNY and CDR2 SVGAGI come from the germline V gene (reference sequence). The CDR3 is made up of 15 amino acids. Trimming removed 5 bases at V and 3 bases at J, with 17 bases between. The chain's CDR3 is CASSDRSGTIYEQYF. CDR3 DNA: TGTGCCAGCAGTGATCGGTCGGGGACGATCTACGAGCAGTACTTC.

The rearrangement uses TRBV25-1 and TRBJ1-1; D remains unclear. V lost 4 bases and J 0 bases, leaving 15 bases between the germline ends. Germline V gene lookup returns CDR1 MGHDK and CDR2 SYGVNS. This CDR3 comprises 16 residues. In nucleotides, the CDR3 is TGTGCCAGCAGTGCTGGGAGGGAAGGCATGAACACTGAAGCTTTCTTT. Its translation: CASSAGREGMNTEAFF.

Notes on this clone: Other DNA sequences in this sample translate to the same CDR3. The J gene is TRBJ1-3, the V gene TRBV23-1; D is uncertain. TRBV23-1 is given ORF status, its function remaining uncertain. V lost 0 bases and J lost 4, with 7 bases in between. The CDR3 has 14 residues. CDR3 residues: CASSQSAGGNTIYF. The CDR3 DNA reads TGCGCCAGCAGTCAATCGGCAGGAGGAAACACCATATATTTT.

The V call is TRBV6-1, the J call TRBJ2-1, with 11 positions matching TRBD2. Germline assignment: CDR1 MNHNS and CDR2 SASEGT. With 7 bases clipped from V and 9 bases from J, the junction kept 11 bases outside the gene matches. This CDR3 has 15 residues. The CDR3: CASNRLAGNVGEQFF. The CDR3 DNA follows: TGTGCCAGCAATCGACTAGCGGGAAACGTCGGTGAGCAGTTCTTC.

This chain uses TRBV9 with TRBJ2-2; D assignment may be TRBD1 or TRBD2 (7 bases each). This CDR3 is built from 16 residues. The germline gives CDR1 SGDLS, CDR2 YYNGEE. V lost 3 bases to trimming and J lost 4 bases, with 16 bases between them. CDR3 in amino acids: CASSGPSGTVTGELFF. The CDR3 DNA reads TGTGCCAGCAGCGGGCCCAGCGGGACAGTCACCGGGGAGCTGTTTTTT.

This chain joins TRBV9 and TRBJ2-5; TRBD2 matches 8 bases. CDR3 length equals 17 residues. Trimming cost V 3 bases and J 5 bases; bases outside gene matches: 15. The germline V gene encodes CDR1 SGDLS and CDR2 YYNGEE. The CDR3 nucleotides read TGTGCCAGCAGCGCTCATCCGGGACTAGACCCTCATGAGACCCAGTACTTC. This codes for CASSAHPGLDPHETQYF.

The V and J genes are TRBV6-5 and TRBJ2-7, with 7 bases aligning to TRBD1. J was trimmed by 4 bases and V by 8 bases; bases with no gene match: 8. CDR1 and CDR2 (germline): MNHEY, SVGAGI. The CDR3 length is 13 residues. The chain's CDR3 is CASSRYRGYEQYF. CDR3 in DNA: TGTGCCAGCTCCCGATACAGGGGATACGAGCAGTACTTC.

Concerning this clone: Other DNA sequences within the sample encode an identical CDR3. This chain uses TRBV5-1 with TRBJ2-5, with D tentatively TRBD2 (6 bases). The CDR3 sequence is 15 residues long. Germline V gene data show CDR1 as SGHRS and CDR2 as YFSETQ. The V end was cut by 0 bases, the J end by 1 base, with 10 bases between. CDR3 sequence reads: CASSLGLASQETQYF. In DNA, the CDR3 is TGCGCCAGCAGCTTGGGGCTAGCGTCCCAAGAGACCCAGTACTTC.

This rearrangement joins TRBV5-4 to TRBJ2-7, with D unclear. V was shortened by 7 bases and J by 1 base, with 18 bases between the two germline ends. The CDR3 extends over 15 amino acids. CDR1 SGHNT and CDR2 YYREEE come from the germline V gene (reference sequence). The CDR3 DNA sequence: TGTGCCAGCGCCGTGGGTCCAGCAGAATCCTACGAGCAGTACTTC. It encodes CASAVGPAESYEQYF.

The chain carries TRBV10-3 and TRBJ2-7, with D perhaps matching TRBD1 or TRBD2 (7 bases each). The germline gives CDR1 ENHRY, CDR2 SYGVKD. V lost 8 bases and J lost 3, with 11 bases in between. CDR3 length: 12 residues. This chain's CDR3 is CAIQRDSYEQYF. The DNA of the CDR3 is TGTGCCATCCAGCGGGACAGCTACGAGCAGTACTTC.

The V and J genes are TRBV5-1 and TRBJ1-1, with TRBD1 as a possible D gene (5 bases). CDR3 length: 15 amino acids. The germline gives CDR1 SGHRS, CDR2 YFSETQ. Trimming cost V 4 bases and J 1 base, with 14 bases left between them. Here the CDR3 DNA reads TGCGCCAGCAGCGGGGTTGGGACTGCGAACACTGAAGCTTTCTTT. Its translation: CASSGVGTANTEAFF.

The CDR3, as DNA: TGTGCCAGCGGGGGGCAGTCCTACCAAGAGACCCAGTACTTC. This codes for CASGGQSYQETQYF. V usage is TRBV2 and J usage is TRBJ2-5, with D perhaps TRBD1 or TRBD2 (6 bases each). Deletions cut 8 bases from V and 0 bases from J, with 13 bases between. This CDR3 has 14 amino acids. In germline, CDR1 is SNHLY, CDR2 FYNNEI.

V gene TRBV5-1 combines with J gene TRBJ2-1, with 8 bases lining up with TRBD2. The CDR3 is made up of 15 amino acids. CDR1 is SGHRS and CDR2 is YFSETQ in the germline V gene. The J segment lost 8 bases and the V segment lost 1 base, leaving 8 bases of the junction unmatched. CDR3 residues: CASSLWTSRGYEQFF. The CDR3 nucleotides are TGCGCCAGCAGCTTGTGGACTAGCCGTGGGTATGAGCAGTTCTTC.

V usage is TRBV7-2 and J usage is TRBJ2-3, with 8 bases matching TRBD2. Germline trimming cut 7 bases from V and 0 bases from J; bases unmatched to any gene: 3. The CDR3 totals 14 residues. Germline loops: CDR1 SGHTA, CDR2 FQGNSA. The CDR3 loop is CASNPSGSTDTQYF. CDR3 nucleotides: TGTGCCAGCAATCCTAGCGGGAGCACAGATACGCAGTATTTT. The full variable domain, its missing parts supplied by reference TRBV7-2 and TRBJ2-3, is GAGVSQSPSNKVTEKGKDVELRCDPISGHTALYWYRQSLGQGLEFLIYFQGNSAPDKSGLPSDRFSAERTGGSVSTLTIQRTQQEDSAVYLCASNPSGSTDTQYFGPGTRLTVL.

The CDR3 nucleotides are TGTGCCAGCAGTTACTCGGGCAGGATGAACACTGAAGCTTTCTTT. This gives the protein CASSYSGRMNTEAFF. This chain joins TRBV6-5 and TRBJ1-1, with unresolved D. CDR1 and CDR2 from the germline V gene are MNHEY and SVGAGI. V was pared by 0 bases and J by 0 bases, with 8 bases between. The CDR3 sequence is 15 residues long.

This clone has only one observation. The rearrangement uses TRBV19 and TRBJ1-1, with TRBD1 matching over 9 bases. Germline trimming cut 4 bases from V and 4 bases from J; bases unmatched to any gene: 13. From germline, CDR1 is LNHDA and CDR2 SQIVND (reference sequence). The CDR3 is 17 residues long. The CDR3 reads CASSRWDLGQGITEAFF. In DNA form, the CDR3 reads TGTGCCAGTAGTAGGTGGGACCTGGGACAGGGCATCACTGAAGCTTTCTTT.

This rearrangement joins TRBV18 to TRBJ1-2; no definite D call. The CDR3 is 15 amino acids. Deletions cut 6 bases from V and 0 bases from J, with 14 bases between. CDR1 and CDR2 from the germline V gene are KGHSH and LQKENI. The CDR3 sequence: CASSPEAYSNYGYTF. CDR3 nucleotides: TGTGCCAGCTCGCCGGAAGCTTATTCTAACTATGGCTACACCTTC.